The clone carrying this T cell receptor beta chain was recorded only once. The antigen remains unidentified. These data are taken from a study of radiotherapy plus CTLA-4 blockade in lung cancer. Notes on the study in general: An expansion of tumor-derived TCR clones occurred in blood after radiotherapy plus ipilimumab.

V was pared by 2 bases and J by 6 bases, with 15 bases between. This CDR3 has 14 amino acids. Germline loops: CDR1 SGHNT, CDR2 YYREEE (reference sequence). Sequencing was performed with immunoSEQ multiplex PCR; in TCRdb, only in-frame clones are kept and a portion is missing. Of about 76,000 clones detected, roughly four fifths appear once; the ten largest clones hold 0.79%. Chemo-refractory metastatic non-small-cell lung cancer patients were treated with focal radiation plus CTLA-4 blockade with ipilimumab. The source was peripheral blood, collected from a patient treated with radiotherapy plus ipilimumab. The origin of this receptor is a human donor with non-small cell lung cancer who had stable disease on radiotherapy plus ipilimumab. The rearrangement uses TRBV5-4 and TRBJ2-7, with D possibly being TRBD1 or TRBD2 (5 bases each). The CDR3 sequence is CASSFSRGKSEQYF. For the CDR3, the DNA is TGTGCCAGCAGCTTTTCGAGGGGCAAAAGCGAGCAGTACTTC.